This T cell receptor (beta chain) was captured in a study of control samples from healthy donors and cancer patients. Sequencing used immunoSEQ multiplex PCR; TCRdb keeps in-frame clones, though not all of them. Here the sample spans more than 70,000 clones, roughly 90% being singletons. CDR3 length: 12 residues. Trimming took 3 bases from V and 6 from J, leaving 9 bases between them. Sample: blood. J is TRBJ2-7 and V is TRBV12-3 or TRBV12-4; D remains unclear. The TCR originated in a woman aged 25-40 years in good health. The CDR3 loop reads CASSFWSSEQYF. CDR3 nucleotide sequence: TGTGCCAGCAGTTTTTGGAGTTCCGAGCAGTACTTC.